This T cell receptor (beta chain) came from a study of OX40 agonist ivuxolimab in advanced cancers. Per the germline V gene, CDR1 is MDHEN and CDR2 is SYDVKM. The CDR3 consists of 14 residues. Trimming took off 3 bases at V and 3 bases at J, with 11 bases between the two ends. TCRdb's table, derived via immunoSEQ multiplex PCR, lists solely in-frame clones and lacks some. The data show 85,000 to 130,000 clones, with approximately 90% seen just once and approximately 0.34% held by the top ten. The V call is TRBV28, the J call TRBJ1-2; a weak D match, TRBD1 (6 bases). The sample in question was CD4+ or CD8+ T cells sorted from blood, obtained in a trial of the OX40 agonist ivuxolimab. The receptor was isolated from an adult with an advanced solid tumor such as melanoma, head and neck, liver or kidney cancer. CDR3 residues: CASSLGGADYGYTF. The CDR3 nucleotides read TGTGCCAGCAGTTTGGGGGGCGCTGACTATGGCTACACCTTC.